Given below is one T cell receptor (beta chain) in context. Antigen unknown. This specimen belongs to a study of cytomegalovirus exposure and HLA in healthy donors. Overall study: Genotyping showed roughly 86% of 398 donors falling in the Caucasian-associated ancestry cluster.

In the PCR, 60 Vbeta and 13 Jbeta primers were used. Measured with immunoSEQ multiplex PCR; TCRdb has only the in-frame clones, and not every one. The sample has a few hundred thousand clones; roughly 86% are singletons. Findings and limits, study-wide: Data from an earlier analysis indicated that most TCR beta V segments were productive either about 87% or about 30% of the time. What a later analysis showed was that several of the most significant clusters appeared linked to common viral pathogens. 164 TCR beta chains were listed as cytomegalovirus-associated.

The sequenced sample consisted of PBMCs. This TCR was recovered from a woman aged 40 to 55 in good health and CMV-seropositive.

For the CDR3, the DNA is TGTGCCAGCAGCTGGTTACTAGCGGGAGGCGCCTACGAGCAGTACTTC. As protein: CASSWLLAGGAYEQYF. The rearrangement joins TRBV7-2 to TRBJ2-7; 12 bases match TRBD2. The CDR3 is 16 amino acids. Germline V CDR1 and CDR2: SGHTA, FQGNSA. V dropped 4 bases and J dropped 2; count of bases not matched to a gene: 6.